These 32 T cell receptor beta chains were all obtained from the same sample, sequenced in a study of OX40 agonist ivuxolimab in advanced cancers. Assay: immunoSEQ multiplex PCR; the TCRdb copy retains only in-frame clones and omits some. The table lists some 64,000 clones, about 90% of them singletons, with over 4% in the top ten. Sequencing used CD4+ or CD8+ T cells sorted from blood, obtained in a trial of the OX40 agonist ivuxolimab. The source of these receptors is an adult with an advanced solid tumor such as melanoma, head and neck, liver or kidney cancer.

The DNA of the CDR3 is TGCGCCAGCAGCTTGAGTGGGAACTACGAGCAGTACTTC. It yields the protein CASSLSGNYEQYF. The V and J genes are TRBV5-1 and TRBJ2-7; D unresolved. Germline loops: CDR1 SGHRS, CDR2 YFSETQ. The V end was cut by 1 base, the J end by 3 bases, with 8 bases between. CDR3 size: 13 residues.

This chain joins TRBV10-3 and TRBJ2-1; 9 bases fit TRBD1. Trimming at V came to 2 bases and at J to 2 bases, leaving 4 bases not matched to a gene. Germline V CDR1 and CDR2: ENHRY, SYGVKD. The CDR3 spans 16 residues. The CDR3 DNA sequence: TGTGCCATCAGTGAGGGGGACAGGGTCACCTACAATGAGCAGTTCTTC. As protein: CAISEGDRVTYNEQFF.

The chain uses TRBV6-5 and TRBJ2-7, with D possibly being TRBD1 or TRBD2 (5 bases each). V lost 5 bases and J 1 base, leaving 15 bases between the germline ends. Per the germline V gene, CDR1 is MNHEY and CDR2 is SVGAGI. The CDR3 is made up of 15 amino acids. This chain's CDR3 is CASSVTWDGSYEQYF. The CDR3 coding sequence is TGTGCCAGCAGTGTAACTTGGGACGGATCCTACGAGCAGTACTTC.

V is TRBV5-4 and J is TRBJ1-5; D possibly corresponds to TRBD1 (5 bases). Germline V lookup: CDR1 SGHNT, CDR2 YYREEE (reference sequence). With 0 bases removed from V and 2 bases from J, the gap between germline ends came to 9 bases. This CDR3 is built from 15 residues. CDR3 DNA: TGTGCCAGCAGCTTGGGGGGCTCGGGCAATCAGCCCCAGCATTTT. Translating it yields CASSLGGSGNQPQHF.

V and J are TRBV11-3 and TRBJ2-5; weak D call: TRBD1 (6 bases). CDR1 is SGHNT and CDR2 is YENEEA in the germline V gene. Trimming cost V 1 base and J 2 bases, with 8 bases left between them. This CDR3 is 14 amino acids long. The CDR3 DNA sequence: TGTGCCAGCAGCTTAGGGGGGCAACAAGAGACCCAGTACTTC. Protein sequence: CASSLGGQQETQYF. The full variable domain, its missing parts supplied by reference TRBV11-3 and TRBJ2-5, is EAGVVQSPRYKIIEKKQPVAFWCNPISGHNTLYWYLQNLGQGPELLIRYENEEAVDDSQLPKDRFSAERLKGVDSTLKIQPAELGDSAVYLCASSLGGQQETQYFGPGTRLLVL.

The chain uses TRBV6-1 and TRBJ1-4, with D possibly TRBD1 on 6 matching bases. This CDR3 has 14 amino acids. Germline CDR1 MNHNS, CDR2 SASEGT. Trimming stripped 2 bases from V and 8 bases from J, with 12 bases between. DNA of the CDR3: TGTGCCAGCAGTGAAACCGGGGGGGGCGAAAAACTGTTTTTT. Protein sequence: CASSETGGGEKLFF.

The J gene is TRBJ2-3, the V gene TRBV11-3; no clear D. CDR1 SGHNT and CDR2 YENEEA come from the germline V gene. V was cut by 1 base and J by 0 bases, with 14 bases left in between. This CDR3 comprises 17 residues. The CDR3 region is CASSLGLTHTSTDTQYF. The DNA for the CDR3 is TGTGCCAGCAGCTTAGGACTGACACATACTAGCACAGATACGCAGTATTTT.

J is TRBJ1-1 and V is TRBV7-3; D is ambiguous. Trimming took 5 bases from V and 2 from J, leaving 15 bases between them. The CDR3 spans 15 residues. Germline V gives CDR1 SGHTA, CDR2 FQGTGA. In DNA, the CDR3 is TGTGCCAGCAGCATCACAAGGGTGGGCAACACTGAAGCTTTCTTT. It specifies CASSITRVGNTEAFF.

The V and J genes are TRBV7-3 and TRBJ2-5; 8 bases map to TRBD2. Germline CDR1 is SGHTA and CDR2 is FQGTGA. The CDR3 runs 15 residues. The trim removed 5 bases at V and 5 bases at J, leaving 10 bases unmatched. The CDR3 reads CASSGRAGAWETQYF. Here the CDR3 DNA reads TGTGCCAGCAGCGGGCGAGCGGGAGCTTGGGAGACCCAGTACTTC. The full variable domain, its missing parts supplied by reference TRBV7-3 and TRBJ2-5, is GAGVSQTPSNKVTEKGKYVELRCDPISGHTALYWYRQSLGQGPEFLIYFQGTGAADDSGLPNDRFFAVRPEGSVSTLKIQRTERGDSAVYLCASSGRAGAWETQYFGPGTRLLVL.

This clone was found once. The V and J genes are TRBV27 and TRBJ1-2, with TRBD1 as a possible D gene (5 bases). CDR1 MNHEY and CDR2 SMNVEV come from the germline V gene (reference sequence). CDR3 size: 14 residues. Between the trimmed V and J ends, which lost 5 bases and 1 base, there was a span of 11 bases. CDR3 coding DNA: TGTGCCAGCAGTGGGACGGACGGTAACTATGGCTACACCTTC. Its translation is CASSGTDGNYGYTF.

The chain is built from TRBV30 and TRBJ2-5, with 9 bases aligning to TRBD1. V shed 3 bases and J 3 bases; nucleotides not matched to a gene: 14. The CDR3 is made up of 17 amino acids. Germline CDR1 GTSNPN, CDR2 SVGIG (reference sequence). The CDR3 sequence is CAWRGRSYRDREETQYF. As DNA, the CDR3 is TGTGCCTGGAGGGGACGCTCTTACCGGGACAGGGAAGAGACCCAGTACTTC.

The gene calls are TRBV10-3 and TRBJ1-2; D not resolved. The V gene's germline CDR1 is ENHRY and CDR2 SYGVKD. V dropped 8 bases and J dropped 8 bases, with 12 bases sitting between them. The CDR3 is made up of 11 amino acids. The CDR3 nucleotides are TGTGCCATCTTCGGCAGTCGGGGCTACACCTTC. It yields the protein CAIFGSRGYTF.

The rearrangement links TRBV28 to TRBJ1-1; D perhaps matches TRBD1 (6 bases). V dropped 2 bases and J dropped 3 bases, with 16 bases sitting between them. In germline, CDR1 is MDHEN, CDR2 SYDVKM. The CDR3 loop spans 16 amino acids. In DNA form, the CDR3 reads TGTGCCAGCAGTTTACTTGGGGGGCAGGCGGACACTGAAGCTTTCTTT. It codes for CASSLLGGQADTEAFF. The variable domain in full, completed from reference TRBV28 and TRBJ1-1, reads DVKVTQSSRYLVKRTGEKVFLECVQDMDHENMFWYRQDPGLGLRLIYFSYDVKMKEKGDIPEGYSVSREKKERFSLILESASTNQTSMYLCASSLLGGQADTEAFFGQGTRLTVV.

This rearrangement joins TRBV27 to TRBJ2-7, with D possibly matching TRBD1 (6 bases). V lost 5 bases and J lost 0, with 17 bases in between. The CDR3 spans 16 residues. CDR1 MNHEY and CDR2 SMNVEV come from the germline V gene (reference sequence). CDR3 bases: TGTGCCAGCAGTCCCCGGACAGTCCTCGGCTCCTACGAGCAGTACTTC. It specifies CASSPRTVLGSYEQYF.

V is TRBV19 and J is TRBJ1-1, with no clear D. Trimming removed 3 bases from V and 0 bases from J, with 8 bases in between. The CDR3 is 14 amino acids. Per germline, CDR1 LNHDA and CDR2 SQIVND (reference sequence). CDR3 loop: CASSINIMNTEAFF. The CDR3 DNA sequence: TGTGCCAGTAGTATTAACATAATGAACACTGAAGCTTTCTTT.

This rearrangement joins TRBV5-1 to TRBJ1-5, with 8 positions matching TRBD1. V dropped 4 bases and J dropped 4; count of bases not matched to a gene: 7. CDR1 is SGHRS and CDR2 is YFSETQ in the germline V gene. This CDR3 comprises 15 residues. CDR3 DNA: TGCGCCAGCAGCAGATCCGGGACAGGTAATCAGCCCCAGCATTTT. Its translation is CASSRSGTGNQPQHF.

The chain links TRBV28 to TRBJ1-2; 8 nucleotides match TRBD1. Trimming removed 6 bases from V and 4 bases from J; junction bases left unmatched: 13. Germline V gene lookup returns CDR1 MDHEN and CDR2 SYDVKM. The CDR3 is made up of 16 amino acids. CDR3 DNA: TGTGCCAGCAGGGATGTAATGGGGACAGGTGTCTATGGCTACACCTTC. It yields the protein CASRDVMGTGVYGYTF.

The V gene is TRBV7-6, the J gene TRBJ2-3, with 14 positions matching TRBD2. CDR3 size: 17 residues. CDR1 is SGHVS, CDR2 FNYEAQ, per germline. After removal of 4 bases from V and 3 bases from J, the junction contained 6 bases not matched to a gene. The CDR3 coding sequence is TGTGCCAGCAGCTCGACTGGACTAGCGGGAGGAACAGATACGCAGTATTTT. This encodes CASSSTGLAGGTDTQYF.

V gene TRBV5-5 combines with J gene TRBJ2-2; perhaps TRBD1 as D (6 bases). There are 14 residues in the CDR3. Germline loops: CDR1 SGHKS, CDR2 YYEKEE (reference sequence). V shed 0 bases and J shed 3 bases, with 6 bases lying between them. CDR3 bases: TGTGCCAGCAGCTTGGACAGGGACACCGGGGAGCTGTTTTTT. Its translation: CASSLDRDTGELFF.

J is TRBJ2-2 and V is TRBV21-1. TRBV21-1 is recorded as a pseudogene. The CDR3 loop spans 15 amino acids. In nucleotides, the CDR3 is TGTGCCAGCACCCCACCCTGGGGTCGTACCGGGGAGCTGTTTTTT. It translates to CASTPPWGRTGELFF.

The chain carries TRBV29-1 and TRBJ1-1; possibly TRBD1 for D (5 bases). CDR1 and CDR2 from the germline V gene are SQVTM and ANQGSEA. Trimming removed 4 bases from V and 8 bases from J, with 14 bases in between. CDR3 length equals 12 residues. CDR3 nucleotide sequence: TGCAGCGTTGGGGTGGGGGTTTTAGAAGCTTTCTTT. Translation gives CSVGVGVLEAFF. Based on the CDR3 plus reference TRBV29-1 and TRBJ1-1, the full variable domain is SAVISQKPSRDICQRGTSLTIQCQVDSQVTMMFWYRQQPGQSLTLIATANQGSEATYESGFVIDKFPISRPNLTFSTLTVSNMSPEDSSIYLCSVGVGVLEAFFGQGTRLTVV.

The rearrangement joins TRBV6-1 to TRBJ2-3, with 7 bases lining up with TRBD1. The CDR3 totals 11 residues. Germline CDR1 and CDR2: MNHNS and SASEGT. The V and J ends lost 8 bases and 6 bases, in that order; junction bases with no gene match: 2. CDR3 nucleotides: TGTGCCAGCGAACAGGGGGATACGCAGTATTTT. This translates into CASEQGDTQYF.

The chain links TRBV9 to TRBJ1-5; TRBD1 matches 7 bases. The germline gives CDR1 SGDLS, CDR2 YYNGEE. This CDR3 is built from 14 residues. Trimming took 4 bases from V and 3 from J; bases not matched to a gene: 4. Here the CDR3 reads CASSQGQPNQPQHF. The CDR3 DNA reads as TGTGCCAGCAGCCAGGGACAGCCCAATCAGCCCCAGCATTTT. The full variable domain, completed using reference TRBV9 and TRBJ1-5, is DSGVTQTPKHLITATGQRVTLRCSPRSGDLSVYWYQQSLDQGLQFLIQYYNGEERAKGNILERFSAQQFPDLHSELNLSSLELGDSALYFCASSQGQPNQPQHFGDGTRLSIL.

The rearrangement joins TRBV7-9 to TRBJ2-7, with 7 bases identical to TRBD1. Looked up from germline, CDR1 is SEHNR and CDR2 is FQNEAQ (reference sequence). V trimming: 4 bases; J trimming: 7 bases; junction bases outside the gene matches: 13. This CDR3 has 15 amino acids. CDR3 sequence: CASSSLGAGGREQYF. The CDR3 DNA follows: TGTGCCAGCAGCTCGCTTGGGGCAGGGGGTCGGGAGCAGTACTTC.

The rearrangement uses TRBV5-6 and TRBJ1-2; 8 bases agree with TRBD1. The CDR3 spans 15 residues. Germline V gene data show CDR1 as SGHDT and CDR2 as YYEEEE. Unmatched junction bases numbered 4, after V lost 0 bases and J lost 3 bases. In DNA, the CDR3 is TGTGCCAGCAGCTTGGGCTTGACAGGGGACTATGGCTACACCTTC. Translating gives CASSLGLTGDYGYTF.

This chain joins TRBV18 and TRBJ1-1; weak D call: TRBD1 (6 bases). V lost 1 base to trimming and J lost 10 bases, with 13 bases between them. This CDR3 has 13 residues. CDR1 is KGHSH and CDR2 is LQKENI in the germline V gene. As DNA, the CDR3 is TGTGCCAGCTCACCACAAGGGGGTCGGGGAGCTTTCTTT. Translated, it gives CASSPQGGRGAFF.

The V call is TRBV5-8, the J call TRBJ1-1, with a weak D call TRBD1 (5 bases). Looked up from germline, CDR1 is SGHTS and CDR2 is YDEGEE. The CDR3 contains 13 residues. The V gene lost 6 bases and the J gene lost 11 bases, with 20 bases spanning the gap. DNA for the CDR3: TGTGCCAGCAATCGGGACGGCGGTTCGGTCGCTTTCTTT. Its protein is CASNRDGGSVAFF.

The chain employs TRBV6-5 and TRBJ2-3; weak D call: TRBD2 (6 bases). The CDR3 is 15 residues long. CDR1 MNHEY and CDR2 SVGAGI come from the germline V gene. V was clipped by 5 bases and J by 3 bases, with 15 bases between them. The CDR3 DNA reads TGTGCCAGCAGTCCCGGGAGTTTGGGGACAGATACGCAGTATTTT. Its translation: CASSPGSLGTDTQYF.

This clone is a singleton in its sample. This rearrangement joins TRBV19 to TRBJ2-1; 7 bases are a match to TRBD2. The V gene's germline CDR1 is LNHDA and CDR2 SQIVND (reference sequence). The V gene end was trimmed by 4 bases and the J gene end by 5 bases; junction bases not matched to a gene: 11. CDR3 length: 16 residues. In DNA form, the CDR3 reads TGTGCCAGTAGTACGGCCGGGGGGACTCTAAACAATGAGCAGTTCTTC. It yields the protein CASSTAGGTLNNEQFF.

This clone was recorded a few times. The V call is TRBV4-1, the J call TRBJ2-5; 12 nucleotides agree with TRBD2. The CDR3 is 17 amino acids. CDR1 is MGHRA, CDR2 YSYEKL, per germline. V lost 1 base and J lost 2; bases outside the gene matches: 5. The CDR3, as DNA: TGCGCCAGCAGCCAAGCAACCGGACTAGCGGGGCAAGAGACCCAGTACTTC. It specifies CASSQATGLAGQETQYF.

The chain is built from TRBV6-5 and TRBJ1-6, with a weak D call TRBD1 (5 bases). CDR1 is MNHEY and CDR2 is SVGAGI in the germline V gene. CDR3 length: 15 residues. V gave up 2 bases and J gave up 14 bases, with 19 bases separating them. The CDR3 DNA follows: TGTGCCAGCAGTTACGGGGCTTCCACGGTTATAACCCTCCACTTT. This sequence encodes CASSYGASTVITLHF.

The rearrangement links TRBV11-3 to TRBJ2-1; no reliable D call. With 3 bases removed from V and 0 bases from J, the gap between germline ends came to 9 bases. The CDR3 runs to 15 residues. From germline, CDR1 is SGHNT and CDR2 YENEEA. The CDR3 nucleotides read TGTGCCAGCAGCTTTTTCGGCAGCTCCTACAATGAGCAGTTCTTC. Its protein is CASSFFGSSYNEQFF.